This T cell receptor beta chain derives from a study of PD-1 blockade in classical Hodgkin lymphoma. Study context: Nivolumab dosed at 3 mg/kg went to patients intravenously every 2 weeks. Regarding the study as a whole: TCR diversity in CD4+, not CD8+, cells rose significantly by C4D1.

A word on this clone: Its antigen is not known.

TCRdb's copy holds only in-frame clones and misses some; the assay was immunoSEQ multiplex PCR. The repertoire includes some 2,000 clones, 55% to 75% of them detected once, and around 36% sits in the top ten. The CDR3 length is 14 residues. V lost 0 bases to trimming and J lost 4 bases, with 11 bases between them. CDR1 and CDR2 from the germline V gene are SGDLS and YYNGEE. Each and every patient relapsed after autologous stem cell transplantation, and patients got differing brentuximab vedotin exposure. Investigators obtained CD8+ T cells from thawed PBMCs by magnetic negative selection. This clonotype originated in a human donor with classical Hodgkin lymphoma. Material: CD8+ T cells from blood, obtained at baseline. This chain joins TRBV9 and TRBJ2-7; D is possibly TRBD1 (6 bases). The CDR3 DNA sequence: TGTGCCAGCAGCGTAGAGGGGGAGCCGTACGAGCAGTACTTC. This codes for CASSVEGEPYEQYF.